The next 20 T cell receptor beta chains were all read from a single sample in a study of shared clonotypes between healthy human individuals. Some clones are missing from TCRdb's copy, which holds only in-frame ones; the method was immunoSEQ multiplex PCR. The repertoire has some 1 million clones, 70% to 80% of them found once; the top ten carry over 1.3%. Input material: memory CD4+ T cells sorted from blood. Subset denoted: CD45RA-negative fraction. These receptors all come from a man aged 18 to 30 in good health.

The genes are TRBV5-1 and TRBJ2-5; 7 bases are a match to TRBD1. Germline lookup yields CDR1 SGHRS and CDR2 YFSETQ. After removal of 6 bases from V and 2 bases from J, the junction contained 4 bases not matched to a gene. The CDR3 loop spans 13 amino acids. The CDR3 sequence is CASNRDRQETQYF. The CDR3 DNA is TGCGCCAGCAACAGGGACAGACAAGAGACCCAGTACTTC.

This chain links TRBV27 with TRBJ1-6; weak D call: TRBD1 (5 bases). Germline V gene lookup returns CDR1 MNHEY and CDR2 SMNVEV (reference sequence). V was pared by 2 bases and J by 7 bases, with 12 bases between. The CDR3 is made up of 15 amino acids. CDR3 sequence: CASSLEGLANSPLHF. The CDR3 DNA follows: TGTGCCAGCAGTTTAGAGGGACTGGCGAATTCACCCCTCCACTTT.

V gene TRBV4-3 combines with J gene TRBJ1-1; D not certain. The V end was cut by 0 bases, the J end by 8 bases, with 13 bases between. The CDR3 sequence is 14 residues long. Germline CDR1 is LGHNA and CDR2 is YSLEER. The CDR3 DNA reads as TGCGCCAGCAGCCAAGATTTACTATCCAGGGAAGCTTTCTTT. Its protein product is CASSQDLLSREAFF.

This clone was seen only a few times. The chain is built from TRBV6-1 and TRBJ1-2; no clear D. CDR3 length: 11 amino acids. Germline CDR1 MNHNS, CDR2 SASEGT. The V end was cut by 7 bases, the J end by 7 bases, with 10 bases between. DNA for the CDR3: TGTGCCAGCATTAACACGGCTGGCTACACCTTC. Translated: CASINTAGYTF.

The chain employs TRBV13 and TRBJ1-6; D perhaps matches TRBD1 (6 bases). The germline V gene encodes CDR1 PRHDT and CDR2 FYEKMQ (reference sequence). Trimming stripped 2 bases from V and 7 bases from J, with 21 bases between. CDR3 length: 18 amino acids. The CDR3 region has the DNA TGTGCCAGCAGCTTACTGACCGGACAACAGGGTTGGAATTCACCCCTCCACTTT. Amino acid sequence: CASSLLTGQQGWNSPLHF.

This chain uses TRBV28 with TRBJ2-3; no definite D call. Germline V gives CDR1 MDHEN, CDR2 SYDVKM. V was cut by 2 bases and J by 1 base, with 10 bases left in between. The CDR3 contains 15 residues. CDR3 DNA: TGTGCCAGCAGTTTAAGTGGCTGGGGCACAGATACGCAGTATTTT. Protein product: CASSLSGWGTDTQYF.

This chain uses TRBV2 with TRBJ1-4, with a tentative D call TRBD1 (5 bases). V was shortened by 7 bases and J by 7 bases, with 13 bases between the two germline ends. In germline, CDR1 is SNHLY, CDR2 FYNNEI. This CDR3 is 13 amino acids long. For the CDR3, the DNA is TGTGCCAGCACCCTCTGGGGGGGTGAAAAACTGTTTTTT. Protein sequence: CASTLWGGEKLFF.

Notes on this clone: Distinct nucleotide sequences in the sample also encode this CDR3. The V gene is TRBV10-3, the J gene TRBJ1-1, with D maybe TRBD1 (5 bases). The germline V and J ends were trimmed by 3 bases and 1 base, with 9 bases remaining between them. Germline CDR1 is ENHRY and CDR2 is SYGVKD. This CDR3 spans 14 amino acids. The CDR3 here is CAISEGQGNTEAFF. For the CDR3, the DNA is TGTGCCATCAGTGAAGGCCAGGGGAACACTGAAGCTTTCTTT.

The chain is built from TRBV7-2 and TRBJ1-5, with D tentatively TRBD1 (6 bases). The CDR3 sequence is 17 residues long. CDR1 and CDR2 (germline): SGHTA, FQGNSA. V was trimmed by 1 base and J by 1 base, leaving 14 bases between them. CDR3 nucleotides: TGTGCCAGCAGCTTAGTGGGGACATTCGGGAGCAATCAGCCCCAGCATTTT. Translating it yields CASSLVGTFGSNQPQHF.

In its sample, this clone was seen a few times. CDR3 region: CASSRVGGDGYTF. As DNA, the CDR3 is TGTGCCAGCAGTAGAGTTGGAGGGGATGGCTACACCTTC. This chain connects TRBV27 to TRBJ1-2; D perhaps matches TRBD1 (5 bases). V lost 5 bases, J lost 6 bases, and 13 bases lay in between. Germline-derived CDR1 and CDR2 are MNHEY and SMNVEV (reference sequence). This CDR3 is built from 13 residues.

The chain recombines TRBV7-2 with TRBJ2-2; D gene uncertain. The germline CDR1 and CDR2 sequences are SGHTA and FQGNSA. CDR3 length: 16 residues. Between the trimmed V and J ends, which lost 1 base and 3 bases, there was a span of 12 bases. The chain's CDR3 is CASSLVGSEHTGELFF. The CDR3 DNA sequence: TGTGCCAGCAGCTTAGTGGGGTCGGAACACACCGGGGAGCTGTTTTTT.

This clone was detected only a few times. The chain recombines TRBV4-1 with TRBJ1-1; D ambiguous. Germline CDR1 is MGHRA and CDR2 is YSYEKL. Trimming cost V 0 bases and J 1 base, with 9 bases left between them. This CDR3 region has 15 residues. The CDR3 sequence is CASSQEIAGNTEAFF. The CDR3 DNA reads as TGCGCCAGCAGCCAAGAAATAGCAGGGAACACTGAAGCTTTCTTT.

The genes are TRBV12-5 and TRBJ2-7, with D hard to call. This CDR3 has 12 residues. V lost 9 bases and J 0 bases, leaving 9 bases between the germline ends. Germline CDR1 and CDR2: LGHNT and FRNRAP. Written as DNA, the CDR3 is TGTGCTAGGCGGAAGGGCTCCTACGAGCAGTACTTC. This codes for CARRKGSYEQYF.

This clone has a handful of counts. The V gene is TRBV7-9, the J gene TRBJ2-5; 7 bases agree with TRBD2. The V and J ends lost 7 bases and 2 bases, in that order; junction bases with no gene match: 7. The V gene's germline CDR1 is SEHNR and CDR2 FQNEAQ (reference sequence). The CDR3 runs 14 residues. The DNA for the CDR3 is TGTGCCAGCAAGAAACTAGCGACGCAAGAGACCCAGTACTTC. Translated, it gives CASKKLATQETQYF. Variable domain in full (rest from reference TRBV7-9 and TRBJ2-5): DTGVSQNPRHKITKRGQNVTFRCDPISEHNRLYWYRQTLGQGPEFLTYFQNEAQLEKSRLLSDRFSAERPKGSFSTLEIQRTEQGDSAMYLCASKKLATQETQYFGPGTRLLVL.

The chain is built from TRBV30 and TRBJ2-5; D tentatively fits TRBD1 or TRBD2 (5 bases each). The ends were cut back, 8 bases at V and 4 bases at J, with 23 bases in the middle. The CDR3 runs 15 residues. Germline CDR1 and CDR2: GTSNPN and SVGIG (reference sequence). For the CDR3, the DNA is TGTGCCCGCACCAAAGGGACGGCAGGAGGAGAGACCCAGTACTTC. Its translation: CARTKGTAGGETQYF.

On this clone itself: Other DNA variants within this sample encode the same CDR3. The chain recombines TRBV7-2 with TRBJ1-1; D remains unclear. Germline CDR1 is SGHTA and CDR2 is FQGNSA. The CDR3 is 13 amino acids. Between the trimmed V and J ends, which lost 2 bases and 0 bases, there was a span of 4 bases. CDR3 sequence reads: CASSLRMNTEAFF. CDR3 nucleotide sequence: TGTGCCAGCAGCTTACGCATGAACACTGAAGCTTTCTTT. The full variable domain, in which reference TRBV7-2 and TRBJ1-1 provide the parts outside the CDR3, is GAGVSQSPSNKVTEKGKDVELRCDPISGHTALYWYRQSLGQGLEFLIYFQGNSAPDKSGLPSDRFSAERTGGSVSTLTIQRTQQEDSAVYLCASSLRMNTEAFFGQGTRLTVV.

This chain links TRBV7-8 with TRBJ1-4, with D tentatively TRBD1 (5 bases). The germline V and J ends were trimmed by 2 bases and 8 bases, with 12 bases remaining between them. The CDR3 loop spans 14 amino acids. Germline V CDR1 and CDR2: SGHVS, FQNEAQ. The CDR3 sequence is CASSLSQGREKLFF. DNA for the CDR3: TGTGCCAGCAGCTTAAGTCAGGGCCGGGAAAAACTGTTTTTT.

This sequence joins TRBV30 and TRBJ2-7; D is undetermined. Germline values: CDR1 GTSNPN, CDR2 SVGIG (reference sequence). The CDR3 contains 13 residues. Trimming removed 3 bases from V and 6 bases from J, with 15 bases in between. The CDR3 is CAWSPFGRFEQYF. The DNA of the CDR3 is TGTGCCTGGAGCCCATTCGGCAGATTCGAGCAGTACTTC.

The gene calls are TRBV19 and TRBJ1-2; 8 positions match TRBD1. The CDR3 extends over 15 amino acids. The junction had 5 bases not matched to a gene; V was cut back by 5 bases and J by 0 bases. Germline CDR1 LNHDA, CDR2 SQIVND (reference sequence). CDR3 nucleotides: TGTGCCAGTAGTGAGACAGGGGCCACTAACTATGGCTACACCTTC. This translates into CASSETGATNYGYTF.

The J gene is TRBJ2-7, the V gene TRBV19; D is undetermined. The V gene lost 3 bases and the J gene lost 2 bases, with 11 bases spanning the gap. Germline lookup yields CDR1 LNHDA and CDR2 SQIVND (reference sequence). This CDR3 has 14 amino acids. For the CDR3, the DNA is TGTGCCAGTAGTATCGGGCAGGCCACCTACGAGCAGTACTTC. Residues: CASSIGQATYEQYF.